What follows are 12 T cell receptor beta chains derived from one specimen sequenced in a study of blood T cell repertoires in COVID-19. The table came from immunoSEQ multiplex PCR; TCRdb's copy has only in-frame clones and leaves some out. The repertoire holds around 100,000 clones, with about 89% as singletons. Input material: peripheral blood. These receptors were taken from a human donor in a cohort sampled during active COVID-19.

The CDR3 here is CASSLYFTDSYEQYF. Here the CDR3 DNA reads TGTGCCAGCAGCTTATACTTCACGGACAGCTACGAGCAGTACTTC. The genes are TRBV7-2 and TRBJ2-7; tentatively, D is TRBD1 (6 bases). CDR1 is SGHTA, CDR2 FQGNSA, per germline. The CDR3 is made up of 15 amino acids. Trimming stripped 2 bases from V and 3 bases from J, with 14 bases between.

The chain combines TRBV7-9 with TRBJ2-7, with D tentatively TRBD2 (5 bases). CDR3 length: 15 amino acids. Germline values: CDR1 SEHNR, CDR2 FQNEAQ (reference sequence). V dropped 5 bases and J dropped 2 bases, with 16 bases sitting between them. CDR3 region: CASSPAQRAAYEQYF. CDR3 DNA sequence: TGTGCCAGCAGCCCCGCCCAGAGGGCGGCCTACGAGCAGTACTTC.

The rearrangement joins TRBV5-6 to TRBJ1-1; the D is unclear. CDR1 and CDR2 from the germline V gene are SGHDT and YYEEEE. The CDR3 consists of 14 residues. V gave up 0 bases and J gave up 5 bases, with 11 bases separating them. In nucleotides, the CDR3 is TGTGCCAGCAGCTTGGGGCGGGGAGGGACTGAAGCTTTCTTT. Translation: CASSLGRGGTEAFF.

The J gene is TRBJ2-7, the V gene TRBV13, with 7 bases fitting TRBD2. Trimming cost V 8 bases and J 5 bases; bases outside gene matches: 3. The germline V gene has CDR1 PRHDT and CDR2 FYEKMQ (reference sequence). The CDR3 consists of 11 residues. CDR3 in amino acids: CASLGGNEQYF. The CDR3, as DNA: TGTGCCAGCCTGGGGGGGAACGAGCAGTACTTC.

CDR3 sequence (DNA): TGTGCCAGCAGTTCTACAGGGGTCGGTGAAAAACTGTTTTTT. Residues: CASSSTGVGEKLFF. V and J are TRBV28 and TRBJ1-4; the match to TRBD1 covers 7 bases. The length of the CDR3 is 14 residues. V shed 4 bases and J 7 bases; nucleotides not matched to a gene: 6. Germline V gene sequence: CDR1 MDHEN, CDR2 SYDVKM.

For the CDR3, the DNA is TGTGCCAGCAGCGCCCGACTAGCGGGAGACCTAGCCAAAAACATTCAGTACTTC. Translation: CASSARLAGDLAKNIQYF. This chain joins TRBV6-2 or TRBV6-3 and TRBJ2-4; 12 bases fit TRBD2. The CDR3 loop spans 18 amino acids. Germline V CDR1 and CDR2: MNHEY, SVGEGT. V was pared by 6 bases and J by 0 bases, with 9 bases of the junction left unmatched.

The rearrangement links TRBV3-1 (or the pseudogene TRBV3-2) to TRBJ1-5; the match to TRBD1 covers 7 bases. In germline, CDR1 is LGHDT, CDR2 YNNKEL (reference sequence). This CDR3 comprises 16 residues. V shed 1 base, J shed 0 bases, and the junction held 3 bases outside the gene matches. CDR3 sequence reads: CASSQGTGHSNQPQHF. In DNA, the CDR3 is TGTGCCAGCAGCCAAGGGACAGGTCATAGCAATCAGCCCCAGCATTTT.

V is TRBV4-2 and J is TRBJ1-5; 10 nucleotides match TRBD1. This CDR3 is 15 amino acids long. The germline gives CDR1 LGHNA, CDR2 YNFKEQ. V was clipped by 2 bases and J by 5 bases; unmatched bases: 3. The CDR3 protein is CASSQLGTGDQPQHF. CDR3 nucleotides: TGTGCCAGCAGCCAACTGGGGACAGGGGATCAGCCCCAGCATTTT.

CDR3 in DNA: TGTGCCATCAGTGAGTTGGAGGGGGCTTATAATTCACCCCTCCACTTT. Translating gives CAISELEGAYNSPLHF. The V call is TRBV10-3, the J call TRBJ1-6; 7 nucleotides line up with TRBD1. The CDR3 is 16 residues long. V gave up 1 base and J gave up 4 bases; unmatched junction bases: 4. Germline loops: CDR1 ENHRY, CDR2 SYGVKD.

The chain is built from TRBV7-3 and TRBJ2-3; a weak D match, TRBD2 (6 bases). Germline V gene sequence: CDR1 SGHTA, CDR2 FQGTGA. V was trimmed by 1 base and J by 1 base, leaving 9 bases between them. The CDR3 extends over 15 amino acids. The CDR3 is CASSLSSGRTDTQYF. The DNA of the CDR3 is TGTGCCAGCAGCTTAAGTAGCGGCCGCACAGATACGCAGTATTTT. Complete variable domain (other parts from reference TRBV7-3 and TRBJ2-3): GAGVSQTPSNKVTEKGKYVELRCDPISGHTALYWYRQSLGQGPEFLIYFQGTGAADDSGLPNDRFFAVRPEGSVSTLKIQRTERGDSAVYLCASSLSSGRTDTQYFGPGTRLTVL.

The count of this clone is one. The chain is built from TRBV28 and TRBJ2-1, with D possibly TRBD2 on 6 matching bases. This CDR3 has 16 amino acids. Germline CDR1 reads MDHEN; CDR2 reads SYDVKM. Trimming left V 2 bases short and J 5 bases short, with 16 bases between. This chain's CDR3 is CASSLIAASENNEQFF. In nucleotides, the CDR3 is TGTGCCAGCAGTTTAATAGCGGCTAGCGAGAACAATGAGCAGTTCTTC.

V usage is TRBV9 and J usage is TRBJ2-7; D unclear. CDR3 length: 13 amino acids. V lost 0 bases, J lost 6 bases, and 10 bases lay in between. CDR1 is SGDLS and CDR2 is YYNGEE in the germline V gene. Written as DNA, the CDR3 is TGTGCCAGCAGCGTAGTACTCGGTGCCGAGCAGTACTTC. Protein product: CASSVVLGAEQYF.